This TCR beta chain was recovered during a study of human T cells and chemical hapten exposure. Germline V lookup: CDR1 SGHDT, CDR2 YYEEEE. V was pared by 2 bases and J by 0 bases, with 9 bases between. The CDR3 runs to 15 residues. The sample's time point: pre-sensitization, week 0. Noted treatment: therapeutic diphenylcyclopropenone sensitization with weekly scalp DPC. One entry per CDR3 protein results from TCRdb running MiXCR on the RACE reads. In the table there are roughly 260,000 distinct CDR3 sequences, about 9% of which are singletons. The TCR comes from a woman aged 40 to 50 with alopecia areata. Some clones in this sample may be carry-over from other donors' samples. The sequencing here drew on whole blood, taken in connection with sensitization to the hapten diphenylcyclopropenone (DPC). The chain carries TRBV5-6 and TRBJ1-3, with no clear D. As DNA, the CDR3 is TGTGCCAGCAGCTTCCGTAGTTCCTCTGGAAACACCATATATTTT. As protein: CASSFRSSSGNTIYF. Supplemented by reference TRBV5-6 and TRBJ1-3, the full variable domain reads DAGVTQSPTHLIKTRGQQVTLRCSPKSGHDTVSWYQQALGQGPQFIFQYYEEEERQRGNFPDRFSGHQFPNYSSELNVNALLLGDSALYLCASSFRSSSGNTIYFGEGSWLTVV.